The 16 T cell receptor beta chains presented below share a single source sample, sequenced in a study of blood T cell repertoires in COVID-19. TCRdb's copy holds only in-frame clones and misses some; the assay was immunoSEQ multiplex PCR. The table shows tens of thousands of clones, with 80% to 90% occurring only once. Material: peripheral blood. The receptors come from a woman aged 55-70 years with acute or convalescent COVID-19.

The chain is built from TRBV30 and TRBJ2-1, with 11 bases that match TRBD1. V was clipped by 4 bases and J by 9 bases; unmatched bases: 5. This CDR3 region has 13 residues. Looked up from germline, CDR1 is GTSNPN and CDR2 is SVGIG (reference sequence). This chain's CDR3 is CAWKGTGGSEQFF. CDR3 DNA: TGTGCCTGGAAGGGGACAGGGGGTTCTGAGCAGTTCTTC.

This clone showed up just a few times. The genes are TRBV4-3 and TRBJ1-5, with D perhaps matching TRBD1 (5 bases). The germline V gene has CDR1 LGHNA and CDR2 YSLEER. The CDR3 has 16 residues. Trimming pared 0 bases from V and 7 bases from J, leaving 16 bases between. The CDR3 reads CASSQDLTEGTQPQHF. The CDR3 DNA reads as TGCGCCAGCAGCCAAGACTTAACGGAGGGGACCCAGCCCCAGCATTTT.

The chain couples TRBV6-5 to TRBJ2-5; TRBD1 aligns across 7 bases. V was pared by 4 bases and J by 9 bases, with 17 bases of the junction left unmatched. This CDR3 region has 16 residues. CDR1 is MNHEY, CDR2 SVGAGI, per germline. The CDR3 is CASSSLRMQTQGAQYF. DNA of the CDR3: TGTGCCAGCAGTTCACTTAGGATGCAAACGCAGGGGGCCCAGTACTTC.

The chain recombines TRBV24-1 with TRBJ1-2, with D possibly TRBD1 on 5 matching bases. Germline lookup yields CDR1 KGHDR and CDR2 SFDVKD. The CDR3 runs 15 residues. Between the trimmed V and J ends, which lost 0 bases and 2 bases, there was a span of 9 bases. In DNA form, the CDR3 reads TGTGCCACCAGTGATTTGAGGGGCGGCAACTATGGCTACACCTTC. It translates to CATSDLRGGNYGYTF.

Turning to this clone: Other DNA variants within this sample encode the same CDR3. This rearrangement joins TRBV3-1 (or the pseudogene TRBV3-2) to TRBJ1-5; D uncertain. CDR1 is LGHDT, CDR2 YNNKEL, per germline (reference sequence). V lost 1 base to trimming and J lost 5 bases, with 6 bases between them. The CDR3 totals 13 residues. Written as DNA, the CDR3 is TGTGCCAGCAGCCAAGGAGGCGATCAGCCCCAGCATTTT. This encodes CASSQGGDQPQHF.

This rearrangement joins TRBV30 to TRBJ1-2; D is perhaps TRBD1 (6 bases). Trimming stripped 2 bases from V and 5 bases from J, with 12 bases between. This CDR3 contains 13 residues. The germline gives CDR1 GTSNPN, CDR2 SVGIG (reference sequence). CDR3 region: CAWSPRGRYGYTF. In nucleotides, the CDR3 is TGTGCCTGGAGTCCCAGGGGACGGTATGGCTACACCTTC. The full variable domain, its missing parts supplied by reference TRBV30 and TRBJ1-2, is SQTIHQWPATLVQPVGSPLSLECTVEGTSNPNLYWYRQAAGRGLQLLFYSVGIGQISSEVPQNLSASRPQDRQFILSSKKLLLSDSGFYLCAWSPRGRYGYTFGSGTRLTVV.

The chain couples TRBV11-3 to TRBJ1-6; TRBD1 matches 12 bases. From germline, CDR1 is SGHNT and CDR2 YENEEA. CDR3 length: 20 residues. V was clipped by 5 bases and J by 7 bases; unmatched bases: 18. CDR3 region: CASSDPKGQGASGPNSPLHF. CDR3 DNA: TGTGCCAGCAGCGACCCAAAGGGACAGGGGGCGAGTGGGCCAAATTCACCCCTCCACTTT.

Points on this clone: As the CDR3 is not closed by the conserved phenylalanine or tryptophan, this likely results from a read error. It is unclear where the CDR3 begins or ends on the DNA, so no DNA is shown, and the CDR3 is as TCRdb lists it. The chain combines TRBV21-1 with TRBJ2-7; the table's D call, TRBD1, has no DNA check behind it. TRBV21-1 is a documented pseudogene. The CDR3 totals 8 residues, both ends included. CDR3 amino acids: CASNKDRD.

This rearrangement joins TRBV6-2 or TRBV6-3 to TRBJ1-5; maybe TRBD1 (6 bases). The CDR3 has 13 residues. Germline lookup yields CDR1 MNHEY and CDR2 SVGEGT. Trimming pared 0 bases from V and 12 bases from J, leaving 12 bases between. CDR3 nucleotides: TGTGCCAGCAGTTACTCGAGGGACAACTTCCAGCATTTT. Its protein is CASSYSRDNFQHF.

The rearrangement uses TRBV2 and TRBJ2-3, with 8 bases identical to TRBD2. This CDR3 comprises 15 residues. V lost 3 bases, J lost 0 bases, and 2 bases stayed unmatched. CDR1 and CDR2 (germline): SNHLY, FYNNEI. CDR3 in amino acids: CASSDSGSSTDTQYF. The CDR3 coding sequence is TGTGCCAGCAGTGACAGCGGGAGTAGCACAGATACGCAGTATTTT.

The chain links TRBV3-1 (or the pseudogene TRBV3-2) to TRBJ2-1; D unclear. V was clipped by 0 bases and J by 7 bases, with 7 bases between them. Per the germline V gene, CDR1 is LGHDT and CDR2 is YNNKEL (reference sequence). The CDR3 is 13 amino acids. CDR3 sequence (DNA): TGTGCCAGCAGCCAAGATTTGGCTAATGAGCAGTTCTTC. As protein: CASSQDLANEQFF.

The chain carries TRBV7-2 and TRBJ2-2; D is undetermined. The CDR3 runs 14 residues. Germline V gives CDR1 SGHTA, CDR2 FQGNSA. With 4 bases removed from V and 8 bases from J, the gap between germline ends came to 14 bases. CDR3 nucleotides: TGTGCCAGCAGCTGGTACACTGGAGTGGGGGAGCTGTTTTTT. This sequence encodes CASSWYTGVGELFF.

This chain connects TRBV19 to TRBJ2-2; D possibly corresponds to TRBD2 (6 bases). The CDR3 length is 17 residues. Germline V gives CDR1 LNHDA, CDR2 SQIVND (reference sequence). The V end lost 1 base, the J end lost 0 bases, and 12 bases lay between the germline ends. The CDR3 coding sequence is TGTGCCAGTAGTATAGTGGGCCGGGAGTCGAACACCGGGGAGCTGTTTTTT. Translating it yields CASSIVGRESNTGELFF.

The V and J genes are TRBV2 and TRBJ1-5, with unresolved D. This CDR3 contains 13 residues. The V gene's germline CDR1 is SNHLY and CDR2 FYNNEI. V was pared by 6 bases and J by 7 bases, with 13 bases between. The CDR3 DNA reads TGTGCCAGCAGGGGAGAGGGAGAACAGCCCCAGCATTTT. It codes for CASRGEGEQPQHF.

This clone was observed a single time. This CDR3 is also generated by other DNA sequences in the sample. This chain connects TRBV12-3 or TRBV12-4 to TRBJ1-2, with TRBD1 as a possible D gene (5 bases). CDR3 length equals 12 residues. The ends were cut back, 6 bases at V and 7 bases at J, with 12 bases in the middle. CDR3 loop: CASSLAGVGYTF. For the CDR3, the DNA is TGTGCCAGCAGCCTCGCGGGGGTTGGCTACACCTTC.

This clone was counted a single time. This chain joins TRBV2 and TRBJ1-1; the match to TRBD1 covers 7 bases. Germline CDR1 and CDR2: SNHLY and FYNNEI. J was trimmed by 0 bases and V by 6 bases; bases with no gene match: 10. The CDR3 is 16 residues long. The CDR3 DNA is TGTGCCAGCAGCAGTACCGGGACAGCAATGAACACTGAAGCTTTCTTT. It specifies CASSSTGTAMNTEAFF.